The source of this TCR beta chain is a study of blood T cell repertoires in COVID-19. The CDR3 totals 15 residues. The germline V gene has CDR1 SGHTA and CDR2 FQGTGA. Trimming took 8 bases from V and 4 from J; bases not matched to a gene: 11. In the source study's methods: It was from reference gene primer amplification that nucleated cell counts were estimated. Generated by immunoSEQ multiplex PCR, the TCRdb table keeps only in-frame clones and is missing some. From that table come the V and J calls and clone size; the DNA was used to work out D and trimming. The sample includes about 380,000 clones, 85% of them seen just once.

The source of this sequence is a woman in her late teens or twenties with acute or convalescent COVID-19. Sequenced: peripheral blood. The chain joins TRBV7-3 to TRBJ2-3; 8 nucleotides match TRBD2. The CDR3 is CASGLRAGVPDTQYF. The CDR3 DNA reads TGTGCCAGCGGTCTAAGAGCGGGAGTCCCAGATACGCAGTATTTT.